This record covers a single T cell receptor (beta chain). These data are taken from a study of blood T cells in healthy people across ages. The CDR3 consists of 14 residues. V dropped 8 bases and J dropped 3; count of bases not matched to a gene: 8. The germline V gene has CDR1 MDHEN and CDR2 SYDVKM. Primers used in a second PCR of about 6 to 12 cycles were a sample-barcoded 5' primer and a J-beta primer mix. Researchers report that a template-switch adaptor with 12 random nucleotides tagged each cDNA molecule. TCRdb processed the 5' RACE reads anew with MiXCR; each CDR3 protein has one entry. The table lists approximately 290,000 distinct CDR3 sequences, roughly 29% of them singletons.

The sequence was collected from a woman in her seventies in good health. What was sequenced was blood. This rearrangement joins TRBV28 to TRBJ2-5, with 8 bases fitting TRBD2. The CDR3 protein is CASLTRAGEETQYF. CDR3 DNA: TGTGCCAGCCTGACCCGAGCGGGAGAAGAGACCCAGTACTTC.